These 12 T cell receptor beta chains were all obtained from the same sample, sequenced in a study of shared clonotypes between healthy human individuals. Clones were sequenced by immunoSEQ multiplex PCR, and TCRdb holds only the in-frame ones, with some missing. In the table there are about 710,000 clones, approximately 72% of which are singletons. The sample taken for sequencing was memory CD4+ T cells sorted from blood. The subset here: CD45RA-negative fraction. These receptors originate from a woman aged 30 to 39 in good health.

The chain carries TRBV9 and TRBJ2-1, with 7 bases aligning to TRBD1. Trimming removed 1 base from V and 1 base from J; junction bases left unmatched: 2. Germline V lookup: CDR1 SGDLS, CDR2 YYNGEE. The CDR3 covers 15 residues. This CDR3 is CASSVQGVSYNEQFF. In DNA, the CDR3 is TGTGCCAGCAGCGTACAGGGGGTGTCCTACAATGAGCAGTTCTTC.

Of note for this clone: The same CDR3 also results from other DNA sequences found in this sample. CDR3 nucleotide sequence: TGTGCCAGCTCCGGGAGCACAGATACGCAGTATTTT. Translating gives CASSGSTDTQYF. The V and J genes are TRBV6-5 and TRBJ2-3; no definite D call. Germline assignment: CDR1 MNHEY and CDR2 SVGAGI. Trimming stripped 8 bases from V and 0 bases from J, with 6 bases between. The CDR3 is 12 amino acids.

This chain links TRBV11-2 with TRBJ2-7; D perhaps matches TRBD1 (6 bases). In germline, CDR1 is SGHAT, CDR2 FQNNGV. Deletions cut 0 bases from V and 0 bases from J, with 9 bases between. CDR3 length: 15 residues. The chain's CDR3 is CASSLDRGSSYEQYF. The CDR3 nucleotides read TGTGCCAGCAGCTTAGATAGGGGGAGCTCCTACGAGCAGTACTTC.

The gene calls are TRBV5-1 and TRBJ2-1, with TRBD2 matching 12 bases. The CDR3 length is 18 residues. The V and J ends lost 2 bases and 2 bases, in that order; junction bases with no gene match: 8. Germline CDR1 SGHRS, CDR2 YFSETQ. CDR3 protein: CASSFLAGGPATYNEQFF. The CDR3 bases are TGCGCCAGCAGCTTCCTAGCGGGAGGGCCGGCGACCTACAATGAGCAGTTCTTC.

V usage is TRBV7-9 and J usage is TRBJ1-3; D is unresolved. Germline assignment: CDR1 SEHNR and CDR2 FQNEAQ (reference sequence). V was trimmed by 5 bases and J by 0 bases, leaving 20 bases between them. The CDR3 runs 18 residues. CDR3 amino acids: CASSLVPARTSSGNTIYF. The CDR3 DNA reads as TGTGCCAGCAGCCTAGTGCCCGCCAGAACGAGCTCTGGAAACACCATATATTTT.

The J gene is TRBJ1-2, the V gene TRBV5-1; possibly TRBD1 for D (5 bases). Germline CDR1 is SGHRS and CDR2 is YFSETQ. Trimming shortened V by 2 bases and J by 7 bases, and 15 bases separated the two germline ends. The CDR3 runs to 14 residues. CDR3 in amino acids: CASSFPGESSGYTF. The CDR3 coding sequence is TGCGCCAGCAGCTTCCCGGGGGAGTCCTCTGGCTACACCTTC.

This clone was counted a single time. This sequence joins TRBV23-1 and TRBJ2-7; no definite D call. TRBV23-1 is assigned to the ORF class and has an uncertain function. The CDR3 has 15 residues. The ends were cut back, 6 bases at V and 1 base at J, with 16 bases in the middle. In nucleotides, the CDR3 is TGCGCCAGCAGCCCCTCCGAAGCGCGGTCCTACGAGCAGTACTTC. Translation gives CASSPSEARSYEQYF.

Points on this clone: Other DNA variants within this sample encode the same CDR3. The CDR3 loop reads CASSLSQGPSTDTQYF. Here the CDR3 DNA reads TGCGCCAGCAGCTTGTCACAGGGACCCAGCACAGATACGCAGTATTTT. The chain employs TRBV5-1 and TRBJ2-3, with a tentative D call TRBD1 (6 bases). The germline gives CDR1 SGHRS, CDR2 YFSETQ. The CDR3 has 16 residues. Trimming took off 1 base at V and 0 bases at J, with 12 bases between the two ends.

The V and J genes are TRBV28 and TRBJ2-2, with 11 positions matching TRBD1. There are 18 residues in the CDR3. After removal of 4 bases from V and 4 bases from J, the junction contained 11 bases not matched to a gene. Germline V gene lookup returns CDR1 MDHEN and CDR2 SYDVKM. CDR3 DNA sequence: TGTGCCAGCAGTTCTCCCGATTTCGGGACAGGGGGCACCGGGGAGCTGTTTTTT. Amino acid sequence: CASSSPDFGTGGTGELFF.

The chain recombines TRBV5-1 with TRBJ2-1, with D possibly TRBD2 on 7 matching bases. This CDR3 has 16 amino acids. Germline values: CDR1 SGHRS, CDR2 YFSETQ. The V and J ends lost 4 bases and 3 bases respectively, with 17 bases between them. The chain's CDR3 is CASSRQGGAGYNEQFF. CDR3 DNA sequence: TGCGCCAGCAGCCGACAAGGGGGGGCCGGCTACAATGAGCAGTTCTTC.

The chain employs TRBV19 and TRBJ1-5, with unresolved D. Per germline, CDR1 LNHDA and CDR2 SQIVND (reference sequence). Trimming stripped 0 bases from V and 0 bases from J, with 12 bases between. The CDR3 covers 17 residues. The CDR3 region is CASSIDSIGYSNQPQHF. CDR3 bases: TGTGCCAGTAGTATAGATTCTATCGGTTATAGCAATCAGCCCCAGCATTTT.

Concerning this clone itself: This sample also contains other DNA sequences that code for the same CDR3. CDR3 region: CASSPPRGDNQPQHF. CDR3 DNA sequence: TGTGCCAGCAGTCCCCCCAGGGGCGACAATCAGCCCCAGCATTTT. The chain employs TRBV28 and TRBJ1-5; possible D gene TRBD1, 6 bases. Germline V gene sequence: CDR1 MDHEN, CDR2 SYDVKM. This CDR3 has 15 residues. Trimming stripped 5 bases from V and 3 bases from J, with 14 bases between.